A single T cell receptor (beta chain) is shown here with its context. The antigen remains unidentified. This specimen comes from a study of cytomegalovirus exposure and HLA in healthy donors. General study findings and limits: In an earlier analysis, most TCR beta V segments were productive about 90% or about 30% of the time.

Trimming removed 5 bases at V and 5 bases at J, with 10 bases between. Germline V CDR1 and CDR2: SSHAT, FNYEAQ (reference sequence). CDR3 size: 13 residues. The PCR used 60 Vbeta and 13 Jbeta primers. Measured with immunoSEQ multiplex PCR; TCRdb has only the in-frame clones, and not every one. The sample includes around 200,000 clones. This sequence was found in a woman aged 25-40 years in good health and CMV-seropositive. This rearrangement joins TRBV7-7 to TRBJ2-1; TRBD2 might be the D (6 bases). Sequencing was done on a sample of PBMCs. The CDR3 sequence is CASSPGLNNEQFF. CDR3 coding DNA: TGTGCCAGCAGCCCGGGACTTAACAATGAGCAGTTCTTC.